The present entry profiles one T cell receptor (beta chain) with its context. The antigen is undetermined. The data are from a study of blood T cells in healthy people across ages. General observations from the study: Among long-lived donors, naive CD4+ cells were more numerous and diversity higher than in aged donors. Per-million-T-cell TCR beta diversity fell roughly linearly with age.

Germline values: CDR1 SNHLY, CDR2 FYNNEI. After removal of 5 bases from V and 7 bases from J, the junction contained 5 bases not matched to a gene. The CDR3 contains 13 residues. Through a sample-barcoded 5' primer and a J-beta primer mix, a second PCR was run for roughly 7 to 11 cycles. Individual samples furnished no less than 2.5 million CDR3-containing paired-end reads apiece. TCRdb reanalysed the 5' RACE reads using MiXCR and keeps one entry per CDR3 protein. Of 1,500,000 or so distinct CDR3 sequences listed, less than 45% were seen once; the top ten hold more than 4%. Sequenced material: blood. The source is a woman aged 18-29 years in good health. The chain is built from TRBV2 and TRBJ2-1; 7 nucleotides line up with TRBD1. CDR3 nucleotides: TGTGCCAGCAGTAGACAGGGCCAAAATGAGCAGTTCTTC. Encoded protein: CASSRQGQNEQFF. Drawing the rest from reference TRBV2 and TRBJ2-1, the complete variable domain is EPEVTQTPSHQVTQMGQEVILRCVPISNHLYFYWYRQILGQKVEFLVSFYNNEISEKSEIFDDQFSVERPDGSNFTLKIRSTKLEDSAMYFCASSRQGQNEQFFGPGTRLTVL.